This T cell receptor (beta chain) was identified in a study of CD8+CD57+ T cells in acquired aplastic anemia. Study as a whole: CD4+ and CD8+ cells, once sorted, gave DNA averaging roughly 3 ug.

Patients who underwent sequencing had shown CD8+CD57+ cell expansion by flow cytometry. Severe acquired aplastic anemia was diagnosed in all patients. This clonotype came up a few times. V dropped 1 base and J dropped 0 bases, with 10 bases sitting between them. This CDR3 is 17 amino acids long. In germline, CDR1 is LGHDT, CDR2 YNNKEL (reference sequence). Profiling of TCR beta VDJ combinations and CDR3 sequences used genomic DNA as template. TCRdb analysed the reads with MiXCR anew, one entry per CDR3 protein. The sample has about 200,000 distinct CDR3 sequences, under 55% seen once. The clonotype was recovered from a human donor with aplastic anemia. Sequences were obtained from sorted CD4+, CD8+, or CD8+CD57+ T cells (not recorded which) from PBMCs. V and J are TRBV3-1 and TRBJ1-6; TRBD1 might be the D (6 bases). CDR3 sequence: CASSQGQGSSYNSPLHF. In DNA form, the CDR3 reads TGTGCCAGCAGCCAAGGGCAGGGGAGCTCCTATAATTCACCCCTCCACTTT.